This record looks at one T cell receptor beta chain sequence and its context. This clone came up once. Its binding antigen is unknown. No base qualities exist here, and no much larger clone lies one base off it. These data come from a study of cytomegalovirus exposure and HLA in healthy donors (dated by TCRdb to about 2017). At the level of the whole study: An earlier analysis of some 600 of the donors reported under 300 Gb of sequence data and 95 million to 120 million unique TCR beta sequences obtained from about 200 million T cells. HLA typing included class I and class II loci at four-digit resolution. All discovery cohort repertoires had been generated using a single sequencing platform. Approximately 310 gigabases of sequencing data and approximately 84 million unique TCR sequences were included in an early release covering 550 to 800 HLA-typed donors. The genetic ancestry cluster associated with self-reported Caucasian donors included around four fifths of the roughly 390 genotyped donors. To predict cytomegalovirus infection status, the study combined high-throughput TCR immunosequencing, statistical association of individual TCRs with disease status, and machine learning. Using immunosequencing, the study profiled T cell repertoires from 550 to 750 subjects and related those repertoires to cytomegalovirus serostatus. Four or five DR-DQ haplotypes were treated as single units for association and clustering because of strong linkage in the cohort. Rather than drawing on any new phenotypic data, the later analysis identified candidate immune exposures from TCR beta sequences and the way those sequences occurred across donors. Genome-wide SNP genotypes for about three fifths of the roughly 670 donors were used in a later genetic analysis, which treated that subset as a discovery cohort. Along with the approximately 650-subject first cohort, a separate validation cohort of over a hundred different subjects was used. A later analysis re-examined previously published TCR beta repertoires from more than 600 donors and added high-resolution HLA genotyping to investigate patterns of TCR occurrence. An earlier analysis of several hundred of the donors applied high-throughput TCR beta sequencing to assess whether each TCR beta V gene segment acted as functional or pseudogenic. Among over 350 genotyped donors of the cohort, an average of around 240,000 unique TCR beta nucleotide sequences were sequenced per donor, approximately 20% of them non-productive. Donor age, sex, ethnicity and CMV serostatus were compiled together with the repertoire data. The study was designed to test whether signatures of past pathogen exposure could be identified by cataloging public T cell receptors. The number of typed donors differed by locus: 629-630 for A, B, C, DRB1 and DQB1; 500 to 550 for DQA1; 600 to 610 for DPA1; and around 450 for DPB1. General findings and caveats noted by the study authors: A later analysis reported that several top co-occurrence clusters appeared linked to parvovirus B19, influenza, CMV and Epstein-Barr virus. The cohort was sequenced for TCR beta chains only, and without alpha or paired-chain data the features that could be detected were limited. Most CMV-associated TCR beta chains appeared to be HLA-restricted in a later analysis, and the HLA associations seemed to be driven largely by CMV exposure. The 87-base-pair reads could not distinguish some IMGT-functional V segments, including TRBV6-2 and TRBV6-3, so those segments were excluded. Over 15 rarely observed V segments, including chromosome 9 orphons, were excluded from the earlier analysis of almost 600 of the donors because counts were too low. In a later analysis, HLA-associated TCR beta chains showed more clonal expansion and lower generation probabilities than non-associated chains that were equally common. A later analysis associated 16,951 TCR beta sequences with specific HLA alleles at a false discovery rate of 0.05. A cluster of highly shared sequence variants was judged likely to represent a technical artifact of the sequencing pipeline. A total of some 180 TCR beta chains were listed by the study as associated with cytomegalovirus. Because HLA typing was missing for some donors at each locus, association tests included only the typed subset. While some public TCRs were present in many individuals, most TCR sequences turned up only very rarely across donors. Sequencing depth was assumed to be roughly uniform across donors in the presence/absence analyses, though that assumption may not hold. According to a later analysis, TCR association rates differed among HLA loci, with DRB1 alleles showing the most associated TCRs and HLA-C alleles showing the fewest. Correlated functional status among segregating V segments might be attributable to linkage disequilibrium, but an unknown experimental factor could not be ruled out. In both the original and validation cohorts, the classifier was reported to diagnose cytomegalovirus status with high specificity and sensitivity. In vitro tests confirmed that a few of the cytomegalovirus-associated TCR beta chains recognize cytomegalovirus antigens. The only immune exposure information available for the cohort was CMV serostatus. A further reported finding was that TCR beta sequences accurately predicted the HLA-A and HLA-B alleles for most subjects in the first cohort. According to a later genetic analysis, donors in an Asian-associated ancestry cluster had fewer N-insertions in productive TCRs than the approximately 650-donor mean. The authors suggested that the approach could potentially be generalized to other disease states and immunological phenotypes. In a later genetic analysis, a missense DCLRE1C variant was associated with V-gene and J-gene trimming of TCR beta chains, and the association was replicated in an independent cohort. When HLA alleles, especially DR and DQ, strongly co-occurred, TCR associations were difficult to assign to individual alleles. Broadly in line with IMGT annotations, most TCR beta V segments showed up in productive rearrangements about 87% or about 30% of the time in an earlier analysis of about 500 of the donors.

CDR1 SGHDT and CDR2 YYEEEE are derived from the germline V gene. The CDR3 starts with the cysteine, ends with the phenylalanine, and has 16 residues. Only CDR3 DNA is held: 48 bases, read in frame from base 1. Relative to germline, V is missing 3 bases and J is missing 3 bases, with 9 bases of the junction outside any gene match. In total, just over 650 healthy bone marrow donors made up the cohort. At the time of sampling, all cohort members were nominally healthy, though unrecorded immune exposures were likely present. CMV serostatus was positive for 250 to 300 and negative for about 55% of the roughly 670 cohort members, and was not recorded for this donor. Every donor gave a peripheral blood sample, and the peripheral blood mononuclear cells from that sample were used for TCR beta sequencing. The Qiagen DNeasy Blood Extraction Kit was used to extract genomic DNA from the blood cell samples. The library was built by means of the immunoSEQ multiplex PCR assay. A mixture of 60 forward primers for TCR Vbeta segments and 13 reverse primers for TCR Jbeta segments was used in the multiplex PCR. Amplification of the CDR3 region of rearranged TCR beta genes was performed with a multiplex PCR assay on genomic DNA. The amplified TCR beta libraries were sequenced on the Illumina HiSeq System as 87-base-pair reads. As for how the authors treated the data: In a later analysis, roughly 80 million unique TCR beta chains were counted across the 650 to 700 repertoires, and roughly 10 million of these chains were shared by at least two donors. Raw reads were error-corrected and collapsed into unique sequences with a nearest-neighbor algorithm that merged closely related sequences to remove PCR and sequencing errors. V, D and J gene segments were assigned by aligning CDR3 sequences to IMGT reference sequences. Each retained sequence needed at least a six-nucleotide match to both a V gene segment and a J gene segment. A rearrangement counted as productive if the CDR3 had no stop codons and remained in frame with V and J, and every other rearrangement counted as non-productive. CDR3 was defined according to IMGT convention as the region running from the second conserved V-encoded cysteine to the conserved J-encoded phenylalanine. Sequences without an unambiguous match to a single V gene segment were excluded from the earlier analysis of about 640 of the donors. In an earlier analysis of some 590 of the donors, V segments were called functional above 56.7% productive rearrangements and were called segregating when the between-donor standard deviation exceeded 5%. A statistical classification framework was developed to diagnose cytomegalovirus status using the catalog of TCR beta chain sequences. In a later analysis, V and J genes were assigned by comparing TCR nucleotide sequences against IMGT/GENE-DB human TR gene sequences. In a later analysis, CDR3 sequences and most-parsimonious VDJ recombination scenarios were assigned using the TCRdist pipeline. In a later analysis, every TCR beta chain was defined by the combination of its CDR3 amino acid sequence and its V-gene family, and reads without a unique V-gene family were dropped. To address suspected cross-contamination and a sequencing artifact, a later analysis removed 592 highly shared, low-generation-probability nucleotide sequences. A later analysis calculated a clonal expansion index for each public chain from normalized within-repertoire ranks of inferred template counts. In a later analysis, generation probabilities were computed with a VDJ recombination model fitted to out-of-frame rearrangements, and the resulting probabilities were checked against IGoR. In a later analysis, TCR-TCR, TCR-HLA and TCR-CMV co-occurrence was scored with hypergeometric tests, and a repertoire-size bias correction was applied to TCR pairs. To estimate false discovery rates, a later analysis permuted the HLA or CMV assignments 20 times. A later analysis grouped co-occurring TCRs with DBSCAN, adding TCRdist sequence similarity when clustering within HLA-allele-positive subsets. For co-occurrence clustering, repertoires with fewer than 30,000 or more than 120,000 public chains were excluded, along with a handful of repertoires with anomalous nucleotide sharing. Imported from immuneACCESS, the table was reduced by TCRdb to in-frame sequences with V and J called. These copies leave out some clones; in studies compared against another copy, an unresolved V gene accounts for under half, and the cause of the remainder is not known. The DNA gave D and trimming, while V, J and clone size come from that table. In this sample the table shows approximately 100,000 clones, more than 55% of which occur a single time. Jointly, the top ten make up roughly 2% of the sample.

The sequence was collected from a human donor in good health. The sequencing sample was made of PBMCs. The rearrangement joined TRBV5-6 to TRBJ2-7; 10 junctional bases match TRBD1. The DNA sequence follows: TGTGCCAGCAGCTGGAACCGGGACAGGGGTTTCTACGAGCAGTACTTC. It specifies CASSWNRDRGFYEQYF.